This entry concerns a single T cell receptor (beta chain). The sample belongs to a study of T cell responses to AZD1222 COVID-19 vaccine. Germline V gene sequence: CDR1 SQVTM, CDR2 ANQGSEA. Trimming cost V 6 bases and J 4 bases, with 18 bases left between them. CDR3 length equals 14 residues. Measured with immunoSEQ multiplex PCR; TCRdb has only the in-frame clones, and not every one. The sample carries 140,000 to 150,000 clones, about 93% recorded once. The V gene is TRBV29-1, the J gene TRBJ1-1; D is ambiguous. This receptor was identified in an adult in good health. The sequenced sample was peripheral blood, obtained on day 0 of AZD1222 vaccination. The CDR3 spells CSVGDYGFSTEAFF. DNA of the CDR3: TGCAGCGTCGGCGACTACGGGTTCAGCACTGAAGCTTTCTTT.